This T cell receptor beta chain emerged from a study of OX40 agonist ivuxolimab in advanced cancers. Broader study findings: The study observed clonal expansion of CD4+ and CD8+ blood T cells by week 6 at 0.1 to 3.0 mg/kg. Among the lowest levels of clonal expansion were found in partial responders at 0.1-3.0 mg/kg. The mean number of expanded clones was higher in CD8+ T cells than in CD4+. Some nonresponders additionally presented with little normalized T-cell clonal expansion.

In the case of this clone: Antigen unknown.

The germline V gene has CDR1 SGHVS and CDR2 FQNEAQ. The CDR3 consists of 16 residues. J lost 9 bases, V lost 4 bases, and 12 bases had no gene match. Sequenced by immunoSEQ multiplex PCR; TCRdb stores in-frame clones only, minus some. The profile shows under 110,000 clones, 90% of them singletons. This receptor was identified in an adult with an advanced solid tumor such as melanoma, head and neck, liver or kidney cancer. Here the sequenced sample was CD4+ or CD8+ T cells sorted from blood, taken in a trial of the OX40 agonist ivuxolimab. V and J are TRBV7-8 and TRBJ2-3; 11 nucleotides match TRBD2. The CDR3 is CASSSGLAGGQWTQYF. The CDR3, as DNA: TGTGCCAGCAGCTCCGGATTAGCGGGGGGGCAGTGGACGCAGTATTTT.